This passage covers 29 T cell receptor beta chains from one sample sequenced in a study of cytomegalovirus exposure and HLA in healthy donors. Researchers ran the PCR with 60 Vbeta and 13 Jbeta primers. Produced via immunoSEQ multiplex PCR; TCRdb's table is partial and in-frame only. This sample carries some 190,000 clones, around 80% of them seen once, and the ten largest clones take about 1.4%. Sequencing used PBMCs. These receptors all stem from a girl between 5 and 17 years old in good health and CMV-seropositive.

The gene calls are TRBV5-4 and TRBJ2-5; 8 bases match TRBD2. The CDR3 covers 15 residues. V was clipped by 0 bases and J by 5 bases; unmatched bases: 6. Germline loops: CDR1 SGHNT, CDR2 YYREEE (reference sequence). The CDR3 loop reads CASSLGTSGGETQYF. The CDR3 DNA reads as TGTGCCAGCAGCTTGGGAACTAGCGGTGGGGAGACCCAGTACTTC.

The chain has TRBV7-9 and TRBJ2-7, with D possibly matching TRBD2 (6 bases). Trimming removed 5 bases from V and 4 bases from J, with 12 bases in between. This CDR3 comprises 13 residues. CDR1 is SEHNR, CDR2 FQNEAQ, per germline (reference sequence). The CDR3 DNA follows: TGTGCCAGCAGCCATTCTGGGGGGTACGAGCAGTACTTC. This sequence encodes CASSHSGGYEQYF.

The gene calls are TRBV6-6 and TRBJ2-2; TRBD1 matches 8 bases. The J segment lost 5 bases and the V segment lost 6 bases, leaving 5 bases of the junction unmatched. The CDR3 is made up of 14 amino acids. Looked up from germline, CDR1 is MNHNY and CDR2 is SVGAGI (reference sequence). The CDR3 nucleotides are TGTGCCAGCAGAGACAGGGGCGGGACCGGGGAGCTGTTTTTT. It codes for CASRDRGGTGELFF.

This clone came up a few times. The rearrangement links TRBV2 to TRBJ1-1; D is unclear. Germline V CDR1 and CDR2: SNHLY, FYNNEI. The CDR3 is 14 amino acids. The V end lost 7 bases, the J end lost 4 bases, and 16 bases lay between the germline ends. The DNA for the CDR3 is TGTGCCAGCACTCCCCAAACAGCGGGCACTGAAGCTTTCTTT. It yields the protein CASTPQTAGTEAFF.

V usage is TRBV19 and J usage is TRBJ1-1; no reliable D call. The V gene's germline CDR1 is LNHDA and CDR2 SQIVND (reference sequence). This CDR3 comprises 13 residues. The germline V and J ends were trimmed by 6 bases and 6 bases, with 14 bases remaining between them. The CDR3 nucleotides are TGTGCCAGTAGGAAACACCAGGATTCTGAAGCTTTCTTT. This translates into CASRKHQDSEAFF.

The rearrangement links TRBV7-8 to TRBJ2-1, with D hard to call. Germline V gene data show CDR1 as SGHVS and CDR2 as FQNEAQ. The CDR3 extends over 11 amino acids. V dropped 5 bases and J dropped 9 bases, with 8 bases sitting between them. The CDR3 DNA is TGTGCCAGCAGCCCCCCCGGTGAGCAGTTCTTC. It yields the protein CASSPPGEQFF.

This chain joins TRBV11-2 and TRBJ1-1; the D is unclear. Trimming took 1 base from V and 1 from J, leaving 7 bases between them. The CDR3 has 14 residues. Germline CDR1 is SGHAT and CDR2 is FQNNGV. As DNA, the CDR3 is TGTGCCAGCAGCTTAGGTCAGGCGAACACTGAAGCTTTCTTT. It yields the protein CASSLGQANTEAFF. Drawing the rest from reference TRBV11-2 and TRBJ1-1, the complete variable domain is EAGVAQSPRYKIIEKRQSVAFWCNPISGHATLYWYQQILGQGPKLLIQFQNNGVVDDSQLPKDRFSAERLKGVDSTLKIQPAKLEDSAVYLCASSLGQANTEAFFGQGTRLTVV.

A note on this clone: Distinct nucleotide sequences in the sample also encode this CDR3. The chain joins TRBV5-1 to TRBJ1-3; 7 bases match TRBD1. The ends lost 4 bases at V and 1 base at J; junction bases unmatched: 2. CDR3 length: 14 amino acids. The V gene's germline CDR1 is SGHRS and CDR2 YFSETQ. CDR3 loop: CASSLTGSGNTIYF. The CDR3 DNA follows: TGCGCCAGCAGCCTGACAGGGTCTGGAAACACCATATATTTT.

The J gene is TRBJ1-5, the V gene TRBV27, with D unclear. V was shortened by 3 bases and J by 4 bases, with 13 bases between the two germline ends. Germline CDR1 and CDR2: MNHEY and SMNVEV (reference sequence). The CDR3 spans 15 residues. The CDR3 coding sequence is TGTGCCAGCAGTTTCGTGGGAGAGTTGAATCAGCCCCAGCATTTT. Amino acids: CASSFVGELNQPQHF.

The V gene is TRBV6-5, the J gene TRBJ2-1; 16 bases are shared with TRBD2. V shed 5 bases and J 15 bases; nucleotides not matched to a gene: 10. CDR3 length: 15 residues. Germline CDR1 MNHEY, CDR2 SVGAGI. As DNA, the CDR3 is TGTGCCAGCAGTGCCGGGACTAGCGGGAGGGCCCGGGCGTTCTTC. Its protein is CASSAGTSGRARAFF.

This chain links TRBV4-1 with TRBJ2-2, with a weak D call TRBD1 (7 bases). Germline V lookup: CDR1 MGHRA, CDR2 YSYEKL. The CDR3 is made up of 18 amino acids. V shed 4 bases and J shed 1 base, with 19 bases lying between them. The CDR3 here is CASSPTGGGKWNTGELFF. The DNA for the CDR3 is TGCGCCAGCAGCCCCACCGGAGGGGGCAAATGGAACACCGGGGAGCTGTTTTTT.

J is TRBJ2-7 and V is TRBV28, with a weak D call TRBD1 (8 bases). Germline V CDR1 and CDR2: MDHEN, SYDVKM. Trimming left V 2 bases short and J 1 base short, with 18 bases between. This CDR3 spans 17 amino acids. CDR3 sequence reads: CASSLGSVQGGSYEQYF. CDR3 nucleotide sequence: TGTGCCAGCAGTTTAGGGTCAGTACAGGGGGGGTCCTACGAGCAGTACTTC.

CDR3 sequence: CASSLMADYGYTF. CDR3 nucleotides: TGTGCCAGCAGCTTAATGGCAGACTATGGCTACACCTTC. The gene calls are TRBV11-2 and TRBJ1-2; no firm D call. V was cut by 2 bases and J by 3 bases, with 7 bases left in between. The germline V gene has CDR1 SGHAT and CDR2 FQNNGV. The CDR3 has 13 residues. Full variable domain (outside the CDR3, taken from reference TRBV11-2 and TRBJ1-2): EAGVAQSPRYKIIEKRQSVAFWCNPISGHATLYWYQQILGQGPKLLIQFQNNGVVDDSQLPKDRFSAERLKGVDSTLKIQPAKLEDSAVYLCASSLMADYGYTFGSGTRLTVV.

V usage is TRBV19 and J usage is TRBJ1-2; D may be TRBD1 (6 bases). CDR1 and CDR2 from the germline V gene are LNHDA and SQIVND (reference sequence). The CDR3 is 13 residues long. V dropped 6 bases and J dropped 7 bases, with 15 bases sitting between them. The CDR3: CASREGGASGYTF. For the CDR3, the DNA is TGTGCCAGTAGGGAAGGGGGTGCGAGTGGCTACACCTTC. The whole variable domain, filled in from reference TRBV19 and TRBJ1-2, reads DGGITQSPKYLFRKEGQNVTLSCEQNLNHDAMYWYRQDPGQGLRLIYYSQIVNDFQKGDIAEGYSVSREKKESFPLTVTSAQKNPTAFYLCASREGGASGYTFGSGTRLTVV.

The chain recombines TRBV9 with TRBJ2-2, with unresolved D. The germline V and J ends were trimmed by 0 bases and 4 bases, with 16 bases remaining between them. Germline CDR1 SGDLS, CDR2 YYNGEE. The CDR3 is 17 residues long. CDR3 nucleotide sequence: TGTGCCAGCAGCGTAGGAACAGCAGAATGGGTCACCGGGGAGCTGTTTTTT. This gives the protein CASSVGTAEWVTGELFF.

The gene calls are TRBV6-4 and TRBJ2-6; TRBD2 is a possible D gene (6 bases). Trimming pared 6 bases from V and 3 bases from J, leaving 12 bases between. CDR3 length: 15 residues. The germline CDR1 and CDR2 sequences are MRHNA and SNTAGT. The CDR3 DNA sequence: TGTGCCAGCAGGGGCGACGGGGGTGGGGCCAACGTCCTGACTTTC. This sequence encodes CASRGDGGGANVLTF.

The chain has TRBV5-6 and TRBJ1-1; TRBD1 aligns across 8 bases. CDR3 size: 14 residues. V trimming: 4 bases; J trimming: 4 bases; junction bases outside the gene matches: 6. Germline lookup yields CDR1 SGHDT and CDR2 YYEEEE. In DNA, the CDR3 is TGTGCCAGCAGCACCGGACAGGGAGGCACTGAAGCTTTCTTT. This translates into CASSTGQGGTEAFF.

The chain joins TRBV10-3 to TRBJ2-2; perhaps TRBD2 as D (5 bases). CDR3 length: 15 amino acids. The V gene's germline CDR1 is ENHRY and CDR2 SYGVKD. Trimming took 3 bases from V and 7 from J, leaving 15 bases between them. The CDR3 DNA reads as TGTGCCATCAGTGATTCGCGAGGGCGGAACGGGGAGCTGTTTTTT. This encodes CAISDSRGRNGELFF.

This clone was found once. CDR3 amino acids: CAWLGGGRANEQFF. In DNA form, the CDR3 reads TGTGCCTGGTTAGGTGGCGGGAGGGCCAATGAGCAGTTCTTC. This sequence joins TRBV30 and TRBJ2-1; TRBD2 matches at 9 bases. The germline V gene encodes CDR1 GTSNPN and CDR2 SVGIG (reference sequence). CDR3 length: 14 amino acids. V shed 5 bases, J shed 6 bases, and the junction held 8 bases outside the gene matches.

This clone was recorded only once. CDR3 sequence reads: CASSQDRGGYYEQYF. CDR3 nucleotides: TGCGCCAGCAGCCAAGATCGGGGAGGGTATTACGAGCAGTACTTC. V gene TRBV4-3 combines with J gene TRBJ2-7, with 7 bases aligning to TRBD2. The CDR3 has 15 amino acids. Unmatched junction bases numbered 6, after V lost 0 bases and J lost 4 bases. Germline V gives CDR1 LGHNA, CDR2 YSLEER.

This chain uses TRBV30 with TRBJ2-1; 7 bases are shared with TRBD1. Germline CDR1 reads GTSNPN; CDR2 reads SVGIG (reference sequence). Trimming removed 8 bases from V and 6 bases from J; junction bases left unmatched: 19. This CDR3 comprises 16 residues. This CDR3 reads CAGLHPTGRNGNEQFF. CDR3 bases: TGTGCCGGACTCCATCCGACAGGGCGGAACGGCAATGAGCAGTTCTTC.

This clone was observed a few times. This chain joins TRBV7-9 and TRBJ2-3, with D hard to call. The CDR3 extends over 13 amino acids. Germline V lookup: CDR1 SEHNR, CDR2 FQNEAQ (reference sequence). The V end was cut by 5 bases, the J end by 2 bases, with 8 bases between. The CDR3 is CASSQLNTDTQYF. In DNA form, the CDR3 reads TGTGCCAGCAGCCAACTAAACACAGATACGCAGTATTTT.

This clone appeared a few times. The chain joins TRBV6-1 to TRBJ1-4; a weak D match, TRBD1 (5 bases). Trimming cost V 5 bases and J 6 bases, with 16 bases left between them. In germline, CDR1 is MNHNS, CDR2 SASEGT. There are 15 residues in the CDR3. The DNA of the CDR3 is TGTGCCAGCAGTTCCTATGGGGCGGGGGATGAAAAACTGTTTTTT. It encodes CASSSYGAGDEKLFF.

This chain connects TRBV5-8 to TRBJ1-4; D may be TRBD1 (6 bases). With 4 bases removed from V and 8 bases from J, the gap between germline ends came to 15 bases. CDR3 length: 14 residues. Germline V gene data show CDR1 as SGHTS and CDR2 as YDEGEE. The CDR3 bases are TGTGCCAGCAGCCCGGGCAGGGGACGAGAAAAACTGTTTTTT. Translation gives CASSPGRGREKLFF.

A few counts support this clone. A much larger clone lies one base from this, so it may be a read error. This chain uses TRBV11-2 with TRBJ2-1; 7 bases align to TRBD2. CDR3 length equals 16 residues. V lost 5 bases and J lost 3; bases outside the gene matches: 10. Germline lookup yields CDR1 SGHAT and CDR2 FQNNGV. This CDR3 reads CASSERQREIYNEQFF. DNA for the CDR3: TGTGCCAGCAGCGAAAGACAGCGGGAAATCTACAATGAGCAGTTCTTC.

The CDR3 region is CASSLDGTGIYEQYF. The CDR3 DNA reads TGCGCCAGCAGCTTGGATGGGACAGGTATCTACGAGCAGTACTTC. The V and J genes are TRBV5-1 and TRBJ2-7, with 8 bases aligning to TRBD1. The CDR3 totals 15 residues. CDR1 is SGHRS and CDR2 is YFSETQ in the germline V gene. Germline trimming cut 0 bases from V and 3 bases from J; bases unmatched to any gene: 5.

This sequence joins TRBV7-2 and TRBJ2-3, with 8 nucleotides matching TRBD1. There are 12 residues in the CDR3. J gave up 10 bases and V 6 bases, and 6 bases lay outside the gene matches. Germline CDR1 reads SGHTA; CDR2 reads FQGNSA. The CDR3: CASRLDRGPQYF. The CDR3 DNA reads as TGTGCCAGCAGACTCGACAGGGGACCGCAGTATTTT.

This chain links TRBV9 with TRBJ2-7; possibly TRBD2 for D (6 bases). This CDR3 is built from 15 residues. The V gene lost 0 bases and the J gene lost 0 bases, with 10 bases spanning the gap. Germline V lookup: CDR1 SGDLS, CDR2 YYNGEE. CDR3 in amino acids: CASSVGSGLSYEQYF. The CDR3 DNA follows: TGTGCCAGCAGCGTAGGGAGCGGGCTCTCCTACGAGCAGTACTTC.

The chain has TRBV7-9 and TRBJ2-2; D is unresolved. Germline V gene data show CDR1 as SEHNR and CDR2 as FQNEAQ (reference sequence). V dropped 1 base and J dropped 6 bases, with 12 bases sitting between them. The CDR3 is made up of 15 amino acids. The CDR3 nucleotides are TGTGCCAGCAGCTTAGGGAGAACATTGGCCGGGGAGCTGTTTTTT. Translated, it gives CASSLGRTLAGELFF.